These 3 T cell receptor beta chains originate from one sample sequenced in a study of early T cells in non-severe SARS-CoV-2 infection. TCRdb used MiXCR to reprocess the 5' RACE reads, holding one entry per CDR3 protein. The table has roughly 93,000 distinct CDR3 sequences, roughly 14% seen once. Source material: whole blood. The receptors stem from an adult who was a healthcare worker with PCR-confirmed SARS-CoV-2 infection or an uninfected control (not recorded which).

This clonotype appeared many times. The V gene is TRBV24-1, the J gene TRBJ2-3; D is perhaps TRBD1 (6 bases). The CDR3 sequence is 15 residues long. Germline CDR1 reads KGHDR; CDR2 reads SFDVKD. V dropped 5 bases and J dropped 1 base, with 12 bases sitting between them. The CDR3 region is CATSVTGSRTDTQYF. The CDR3 bases are TGTGCCACCAGTGTCACAGGGTCCCGCACAGATACGCAGTATTTT.

The V and J genes are TRBV3-1 and TRBJ2-2; D call uncertain. The V gene lost 1 base and the J gene lost 11 bases, with 11 bases spanning the gap. CDR3 length: 13 residues. Germline CDR1 reads LGHDT; CDR2 reads YNNKEL (reference sequence). The CDR3 protein is CASSQVGGRELFF. In DNA, the CDR3 is TGTGCCAGCAGCCAAGTGGGCGGAAGAGAGCTGTTTTTT. Combining the CDR3 with reference TRBV3-1 and TRBJ2-2 gives the whole variable domain DTAVSQTPKYLVTQMGNDKSIKCEQNLGHDTMYWYKQDSKKFLKIMFSYNNKELIINETVPNRFSPKSPDKAHLNLHINSLELGDSAVYFCASSQVGGRELFFGEGSRLTVL.

The chain combines TRBV6-1 with TRBJ2-7; D uncertain. Germline V gene data show CDR1 as MNHNS and CDR2 as SASEGT. Trimming pared 5 bases from V and 1 base from J, leaving 24 bases between. This CDR3 has 18 amino acids. CDR3 DNA: TGTGCCAGCAGTTCCTCGGCAGGAACCTTTGGACGTTCCTACGAGCAGTACGTC. Residues: CASSSSAGTFGRSYEQYV.